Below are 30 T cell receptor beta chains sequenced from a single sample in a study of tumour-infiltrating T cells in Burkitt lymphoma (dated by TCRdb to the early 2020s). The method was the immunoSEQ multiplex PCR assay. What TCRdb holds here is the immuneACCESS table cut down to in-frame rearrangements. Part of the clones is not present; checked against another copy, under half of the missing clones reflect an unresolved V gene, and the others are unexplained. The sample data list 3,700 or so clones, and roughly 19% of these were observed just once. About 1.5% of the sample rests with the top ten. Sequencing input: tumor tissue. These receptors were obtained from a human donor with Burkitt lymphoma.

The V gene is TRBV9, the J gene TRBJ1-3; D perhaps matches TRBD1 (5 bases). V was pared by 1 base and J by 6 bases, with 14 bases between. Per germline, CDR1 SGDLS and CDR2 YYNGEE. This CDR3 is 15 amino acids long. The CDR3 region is CASSVSQGEVNTIYF. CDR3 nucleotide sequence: TGTGCCAGCAGCGTAAGCCAGGGTGAAGTAAACACCATATATTTT.

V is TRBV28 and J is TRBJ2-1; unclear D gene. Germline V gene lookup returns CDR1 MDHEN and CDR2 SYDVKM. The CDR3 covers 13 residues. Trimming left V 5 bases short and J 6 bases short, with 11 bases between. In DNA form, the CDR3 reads TGTGCCAGCAGTCCCTCGGTCCCCAATGAGCAGTTCTTC. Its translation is CASSPSVPNEQFF.

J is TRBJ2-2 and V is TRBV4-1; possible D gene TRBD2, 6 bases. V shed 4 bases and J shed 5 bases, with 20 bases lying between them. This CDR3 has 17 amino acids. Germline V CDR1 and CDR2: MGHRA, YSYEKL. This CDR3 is CASSLPRGIIGTGELFF. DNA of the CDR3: TGCGCCAGCAGCCTTCCCCGGGGGATTATTGGGACCGGGGAGCTGTTTTTT.

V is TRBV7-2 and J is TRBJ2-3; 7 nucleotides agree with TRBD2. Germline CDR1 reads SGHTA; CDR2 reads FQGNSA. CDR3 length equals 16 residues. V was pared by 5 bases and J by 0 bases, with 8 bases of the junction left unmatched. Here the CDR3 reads CASSPRGLASTDTQYF. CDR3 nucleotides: TGTGCCAGCAGCCCGCGGGGGTTAGCGAGCACAGATACGCAGTATTTT.

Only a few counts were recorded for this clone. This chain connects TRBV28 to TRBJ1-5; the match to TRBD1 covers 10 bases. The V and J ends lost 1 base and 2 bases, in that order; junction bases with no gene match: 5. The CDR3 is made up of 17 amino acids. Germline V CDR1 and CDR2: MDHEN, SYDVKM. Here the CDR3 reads CASSLLVGTGGNQPQHF. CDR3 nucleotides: TGTGCCAGCAGTTTATTGGTGGGGACAGGGGGCAATCAGCCCCAGCATTTT.

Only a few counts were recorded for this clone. CDR3 nucleotides: TGTGCCAGCAGACTTATAGGGTGGCCCGCAGATACGCAGTATTTT. Translation gives CASRLIGWPADTQYF. The chain is built from TRBV6-5 and TRBJ2-3; D uncertain. The CDR3 is 15 amino acids. Trimming stripped 6 bases from V and 4 bases from J, with 17 bases between. Germline V lookup: CDR1 MNHEY, CDR2 SVGAGI.

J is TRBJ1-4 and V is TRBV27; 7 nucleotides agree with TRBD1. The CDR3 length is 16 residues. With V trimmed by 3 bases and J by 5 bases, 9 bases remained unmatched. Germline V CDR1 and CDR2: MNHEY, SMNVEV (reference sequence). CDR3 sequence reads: CASSFDRVRGNEKLFF. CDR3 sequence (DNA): TGTGCCAGCAGTTTCGACAGGGTTAGGGGGAATGAAAAACTGTTTTTT.

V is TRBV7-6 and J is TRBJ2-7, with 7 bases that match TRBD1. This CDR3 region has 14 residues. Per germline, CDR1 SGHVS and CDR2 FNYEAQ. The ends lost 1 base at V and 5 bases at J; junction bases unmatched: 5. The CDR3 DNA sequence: TGTGCCAGCAGCTTAGGGACAGGTCTCCACGAGCAGTACTTC. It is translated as CASSLGTGLHEQYF. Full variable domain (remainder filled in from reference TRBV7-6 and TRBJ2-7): GAGVSQSPRYKVTKRGQDVALRCDPISGHVSLYWYRQALGQGPEFLTYFNYEAQQDKSGLPNDRFSAERPEGSISTLTIQRTEQRDSAMYRCASSLGTGLHEQYFGPGTRLTVT.

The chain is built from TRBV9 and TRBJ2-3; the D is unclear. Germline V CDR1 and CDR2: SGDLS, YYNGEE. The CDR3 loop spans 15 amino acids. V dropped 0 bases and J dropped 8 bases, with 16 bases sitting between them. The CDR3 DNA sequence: TGTGCCAGCAGCGTAGAAGGCCGCCCTTCGGGTACGCAGTATTTT. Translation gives CASSVEGRPSGTQYF.

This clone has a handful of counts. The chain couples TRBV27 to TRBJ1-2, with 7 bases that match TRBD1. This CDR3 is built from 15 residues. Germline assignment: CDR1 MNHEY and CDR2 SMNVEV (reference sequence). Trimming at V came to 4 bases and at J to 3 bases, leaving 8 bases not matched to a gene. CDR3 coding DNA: TGTGCCAGCAGTTCGACCCTGACAGGGTACTATGGCTACACCTTC. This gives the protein CASSSTLTGYYGYTF.

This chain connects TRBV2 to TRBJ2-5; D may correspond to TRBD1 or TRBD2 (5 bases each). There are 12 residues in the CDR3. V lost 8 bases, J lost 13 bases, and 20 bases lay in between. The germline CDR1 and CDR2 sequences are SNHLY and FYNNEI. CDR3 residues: CASGVAGTAWYF. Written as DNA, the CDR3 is TGTGCCAGCGGGGTAGCCGGGACGGCCTGGTACTTC.

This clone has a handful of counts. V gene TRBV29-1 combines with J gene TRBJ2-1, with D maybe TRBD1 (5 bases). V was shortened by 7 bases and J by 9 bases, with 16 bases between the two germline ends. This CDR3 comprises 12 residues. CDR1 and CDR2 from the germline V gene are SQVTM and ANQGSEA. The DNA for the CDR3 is TGCAGCGGACTCCAGGGTATTACTGAGCAGTTCTTC. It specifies CSGLQGITEQFF.

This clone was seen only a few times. This CDR3 reads CASLVHRVDYQPQHF. CDR3 DNA: TGCGCCAGCCTCGTGCACAGGGTTGACTATCAGCCCCAGCATTTT. This chain joins TRBV23-1 and TRBJ1-5; D perhaps matches TRBD1 (6 bases). TRBV23-1 is labeled an ORF, and its function is uncertain. V dropped 8 bases and J dropped 5 bases, with 19 bases sitting between them. There are 15 residues in the CDR3.

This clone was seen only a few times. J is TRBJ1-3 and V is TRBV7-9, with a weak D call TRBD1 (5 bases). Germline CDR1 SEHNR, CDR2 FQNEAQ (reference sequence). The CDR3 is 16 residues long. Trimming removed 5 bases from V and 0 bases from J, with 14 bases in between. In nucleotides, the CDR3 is TGTGCCAGCAGCCAGGGACGGAGCCCCTCTGGAAACACCATATATTTT. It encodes CASSQGRSPSGNTIYF.

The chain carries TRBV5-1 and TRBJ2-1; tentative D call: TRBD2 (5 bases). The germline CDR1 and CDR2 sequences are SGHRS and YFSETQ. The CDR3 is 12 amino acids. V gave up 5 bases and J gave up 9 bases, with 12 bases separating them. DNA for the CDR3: TGCGCCAGCAGTCCTGATCGGGGTGAGCAGTTCTTC. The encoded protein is CASSPDRGEQFF.

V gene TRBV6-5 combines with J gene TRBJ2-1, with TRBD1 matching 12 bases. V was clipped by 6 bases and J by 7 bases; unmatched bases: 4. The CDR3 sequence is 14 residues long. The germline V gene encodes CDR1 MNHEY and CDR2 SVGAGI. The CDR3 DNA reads TGTGCCAGCAGAGGGACAGGGGGCAGAAATGAGCAGTTCTTC. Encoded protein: CASRGTGGRNEQFF.

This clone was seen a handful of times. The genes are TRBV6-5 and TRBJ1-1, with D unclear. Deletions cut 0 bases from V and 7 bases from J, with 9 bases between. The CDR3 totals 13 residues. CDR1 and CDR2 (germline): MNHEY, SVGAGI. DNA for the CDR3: TGTGCCAGCAGTTACTCGCAGAGCCTTGAAGCTTTCTTT. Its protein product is CASSYSQSLEAFF.

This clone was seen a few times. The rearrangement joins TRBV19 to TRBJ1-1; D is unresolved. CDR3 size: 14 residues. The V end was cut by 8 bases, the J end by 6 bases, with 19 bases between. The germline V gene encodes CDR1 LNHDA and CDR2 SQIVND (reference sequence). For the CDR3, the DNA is TGTGCCAGTCTCCAGTTCGCGGGGTTACCTGAAGCTTTCTTT. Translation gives CASLQFAGLPEAFF.

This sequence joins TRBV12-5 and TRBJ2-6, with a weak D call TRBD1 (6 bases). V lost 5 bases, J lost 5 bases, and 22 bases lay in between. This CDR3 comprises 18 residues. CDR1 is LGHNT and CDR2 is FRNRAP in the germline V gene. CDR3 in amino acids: CASGVWSLGQSRANVLTF. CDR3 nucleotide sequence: TGTGCTAGTGGTGTTTGGTCTTTGGGACAAAGTCGGGCCAACGTCCTGACTTTC. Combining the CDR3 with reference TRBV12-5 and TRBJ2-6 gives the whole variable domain DARVTQTPRHKVTEMGQEVTMRCQPILGHNTVFWYRQTMMQGLELLAYFRNRAPLDDSGMPKDRFSAEMPDATLATLKIQPSEPRDSAVYFCASGVWSLGQSRANVLTFGAGSRLTVL.

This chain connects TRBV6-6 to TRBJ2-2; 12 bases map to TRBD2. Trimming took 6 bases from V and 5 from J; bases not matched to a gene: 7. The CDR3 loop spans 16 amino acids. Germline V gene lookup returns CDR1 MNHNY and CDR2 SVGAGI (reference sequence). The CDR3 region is CASRSTSGGRTGELFF. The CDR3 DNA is TGTGCCAGCAGGTCTACTAGCGGGGGGAGGACCGGGGAGCTGTTTTTT.

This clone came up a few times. CDR3 sequence (DNA): TGCGCCAGCAGCCTCTCAGGACTAGCGGGAGGGCCGGAGGAGCAGTTCTTC. Amino acids: CASSLSGLAGGPEEQFF. The gene calls are TRBV4-3 and TRBJ2-1, with TRBD2 matching 15 bases. Unmatched junction bases numbered 11, after V lost 4 bases and J lost 10 bases. The CDR3 covers 17 residues. Germline CDR1 LGHNA, CDR2 YSLEER.

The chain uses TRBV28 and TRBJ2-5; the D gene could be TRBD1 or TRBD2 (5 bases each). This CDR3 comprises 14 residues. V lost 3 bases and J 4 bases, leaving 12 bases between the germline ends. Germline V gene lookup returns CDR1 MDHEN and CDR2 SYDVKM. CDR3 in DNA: TGTGCCAGCAGTTTTTTAGGGACGGGAGAGACCCAGTACTTC. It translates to CASSFLGTGETQYF.

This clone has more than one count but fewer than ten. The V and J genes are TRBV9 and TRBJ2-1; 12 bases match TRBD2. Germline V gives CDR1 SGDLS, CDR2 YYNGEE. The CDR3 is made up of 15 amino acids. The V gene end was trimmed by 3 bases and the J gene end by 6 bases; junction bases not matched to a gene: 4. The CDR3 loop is CASSAGTSGPNEQFF. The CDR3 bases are TGTGCCAGCAGCGCAGGGACTAGCGGGCCCAATGAGCAGTTCTTC.

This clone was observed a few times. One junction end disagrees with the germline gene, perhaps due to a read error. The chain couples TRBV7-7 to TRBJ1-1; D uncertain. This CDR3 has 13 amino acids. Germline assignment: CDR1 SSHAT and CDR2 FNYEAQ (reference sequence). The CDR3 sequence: CASSLTVVTEAFF. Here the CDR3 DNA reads TGTGCTAGCAGCTTAACAGTTGTCACTGAAGCTTTCTTT.

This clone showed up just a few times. For the CDR3, the DNA is TGCGCCAGCAGCTTGGATCCAGACTATGGCTACACCTTC. Translation gives CASSLDPDYGYTF. This chain connects TRBV5-1 to TRBJ1-2, with D uncertain. CDR3 length: 13 residues. Trimming took off 0 bases at V and 3 bases at J, with 6 bases between the two ends. Germline values: CDR1 SGHRS, CDR2 YFSETQ.

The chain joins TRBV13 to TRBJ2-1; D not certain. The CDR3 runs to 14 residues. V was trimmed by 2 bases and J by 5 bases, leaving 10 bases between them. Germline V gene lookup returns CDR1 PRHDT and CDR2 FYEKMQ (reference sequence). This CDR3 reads CASSLILLNNEQFF. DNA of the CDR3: TGTGCCAGCAGCTTAATACTCCTTAACAATGAGCAGTTCTTC.

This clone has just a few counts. This chain's CDR3 is CASSPLDSLNTEAFF. The CDR3 DNA reads as TGTGCCAGCTCCCCTTTGGACAGCCTGAACACTGAAGCTTTCTTT. The chain is built from TRBV18 and TRBJ1-1; D is perhaps TRBD1 (6 bases). Per the germline V gene, CDR1 is KGHSH and CDR2 is LQKENI. Trimming left V 6 bases short and J 0 bases short, with 14 bases between. The CDR3 has 15 amino acids. Using reference TRBV18 and TRBJ1-1 for the parts outside the CDR3, the full variable domain is NAGVMQNPRHLVRRRGQEARLRCSPMKGHSHVYWYRQLPEEGLKFMVYLQKENIIDESGMPKERFSAEFPKEGPSILRIQQVVRGDSAAYFCASSPLDSLNTEAFFGQGTRLTVV.

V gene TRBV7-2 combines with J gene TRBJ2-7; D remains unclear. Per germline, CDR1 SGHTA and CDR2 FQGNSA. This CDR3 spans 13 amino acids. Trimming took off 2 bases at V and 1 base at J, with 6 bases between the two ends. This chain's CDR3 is CASSLIKSYEQYF. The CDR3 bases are TGTGCCAGCAGCTTAATAAAGTCCTACGAGCAGTACTTC.

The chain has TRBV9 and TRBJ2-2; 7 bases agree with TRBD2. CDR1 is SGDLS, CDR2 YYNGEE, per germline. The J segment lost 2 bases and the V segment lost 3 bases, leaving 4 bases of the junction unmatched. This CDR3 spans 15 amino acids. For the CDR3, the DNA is TGTGCCAGCAGCGCGCGCGGGGGAAACACCGGGGAGCTGTTTTTT. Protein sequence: CASSARGGNTGELFF.

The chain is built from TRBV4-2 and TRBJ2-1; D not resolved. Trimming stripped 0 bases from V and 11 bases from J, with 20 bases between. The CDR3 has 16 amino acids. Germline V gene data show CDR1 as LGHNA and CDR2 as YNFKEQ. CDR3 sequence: CASSQDSGTRLGKQFF. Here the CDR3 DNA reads TGTGCCAGCAGCCAAGATTCGGGTACTCGCCTCGGAAAGCAGTTCTTC.